Listed below are T cell receptor beta chains from one sample, sequenced in a study of blood T cell repertoires in COVID-19. The method was immunoSEQ multiplex PCR; TCRdb's version includes in-frame clones alone and lacks a portion of them. The table has approximately 270,000 clones, around 85% seen once; the top ten hold about 0.9%. The sample was peripheral blood. The receptors here all came from a human donor with COVID-19, enrolled during active disease. The donor label of this sample is uncertain. Each CDR3 is given with its conserved first and last residue. A D gene is named only where the DNA matches it firmly. Clone size is not always given. Where it is, it says once, few, many or a class for expanded clones.

v_gene	d_gene	abundance	j_gene	CDR3nt	CDR3aa
TRBV29-1	TRBD1	NA	TRBJ2-3	TGCAGCGTTGAGTGGGGACAGGGCACAGATACGCAGTATTTT	CSVEWGQGTDTQYF
TRBV5-1	NA	once	TRBJ1-2	TGCGCCAGCAGCTTGTCAGGGGAGGGCTACACCTTC	CASSLSGEGYTF
TRBV28	NA	NA	TRBJ2-6	TGTGCCAGCAGCTCCCTCAACAACCGTGGGGCCAACGTCCTGACTTTC	CASSSLNNRGANVLTF
TRBV6-5	NA	NA	TRBJ2-1	TGTGCCAGCAGTTACCCGGCCGGGGGACACAATGAGCAGTTCTTC	CASSYPAGGHNEQFF
TRBV11-3	NA	NA	TRBJ2-1	TGTGCCAGCGGCGCGGGACCTAACAATGAGCAGTTCTTC	CASGAGPNNEQFF
TRBV4-2	NA	NA	TRBJ2-7	TGTGCCAGCAGCCAAGGTGAACTAGCCTACGAGCAGTACTTC	CASSQGELAYEQYF
TRBV7-3	NA	NA	TRBJ1-1	TGTGCCAGCAGCTTATTGGGAGGGGAAGCTTTCTTT	CASSLLGGEAFF
TRBV24-1	NA	NA	TRBJ1-1	TGTGCCACCAGTGAAGGGGAGGGGCCCACCCACAAAGCTTTCTTT	CATSEGEGPTHKAFF
TRBV13	NA	NA	TRBJ1-1	TGTGCCAGCAGTCCTGCGGGATTAGACAGCGTAGTCAGAAAAGCTGAAGCTTTCTTT	CASSPAGLDSVVRKAEAFF
TRBV28	TRBD2	NA	TRBJ2-3	TGTGCCAGCAGAACTAGCGGGAGGGCATATACGCAGTATTTT	CASRTSGRAYTQYF
TRBV9	NA	once	TRBJ2-2	TGTGCCAGCAGCGCGATGTTCACGGGATCGGGCACCGGGGAGCTGTTTTTT	CASSAMFTGSGTGELFF
TRBV5-1	TRBD2	NA	TRBJ2-3	TGCGCCAGCAGCTTGGGAAGTAGCGGGAGGGCCCACGGTTCAGATACGCAGTATTTT	CASSLGSSGRAHGSDTQYF
TRBV7-8	NA	NA	TRBJ2-7	TGTGCCAGCAGCTCAACCTACGAGCAGTACTTC	CASSSTYEQYF
TRBV19	NA	NA	TRBJ2-7	TGTGCCAGTAGACCTGAACTAGGGCTGTACGAGCAGTACTTC	CASRPELGLYEQYF
TRBV7-3	NA	NA	TRBJ2-2	TGTGCCAGCAGCTTAATGCCGGGGAACACCGGGGAGCTGTTTTTT	CASSLMPGNTGELFF
TRBV6-1	TRBD2	once	TRBJ2-3	TGTGCCAGCAGAGAACAATCTAGCGGGAGGGTACCAGATACGCAGTATTTT	CASREQSSGRVPDTQYF
TRBV2	NA	NA	TRBJ2-1	TGTGCCAGCAGAGAGGACAATGAGCAGTTCTTC	CASREDNEQFF
TRBV29-1	NA	NA	TRBJ2-3	TGCAGCGTTGAAGAGCGGAGCACAGATACGCAGTATTTT	CSVEERSTDTQYF
TRBV5-1	NA	NA	TRBJ1-4	TGCGCCAGCAGCTTGTCCCCAGTTGCAACTAATGAAAAACTGTTTTTT	CASSLSPVATNEKLFF
TRBV7-3	NA	few	TRBJ2-2	TGTGCCAGCAGCTTAACTGCGGGCCCGAACACCGGGGAGCTGTTTTTT	CASSLTAGPNTGELFF
TRBV6-6	TRBD2	NA	TRBJ2-1	TGTGCCAGCAGTTCGGGACTAGCGGGGGGATACAATGAGCAGTTCTTC	CASSSGLAGGYNEQFF
TRBV7-3	NA	NA	TRBJ1-1	TGTGCCAGCAGCTACACTCCGGGGACTGAAGCTTTCTTT	CASSYTPGTEAFF
TRBV4-2	NA	few	TRBJ1-2	TGTGCCAGCAGCCAAGCCCGGGGGTCTGGTTACGATGGCTACACCTTC	CASSQARGSGYDGYTF
TRBV7-8	NA	NA	TRBJ1-5	TGTGCCAGCAGTTTCGTCGGGCAGGGCAGTCAGCCCCAGCATTTT	CASSFVGQGSQPQHF
TRBV28	TRBD1	NA	TRBJ1-1	TGTGCCAGCAGTGCCTTAACGACAGGGGGGGTTAGGACTGAAGCTTTCTTT	CASSALTTGGVRTEAFF
TRBV9	TRBD1	NA	TRBJ2-7	TGTGCCAGCAGCCCCGCGGGACAGGTCTACGAGCAGTACTTC	CASSPAGQVYEQYF
TRBV28	NA	NA	TRBJ2-1	TGTGCCAGCAGTTTACGCGGAGTCGGACAGTTCTTC	CASSLRGVGQFF
TRBV27	NA	once	TRBJ2-2	TGTGCCAGCAGTTTAAGGTCGGCGGCCGGGGAGCTGTTTTTT	CASSLRSAAGELFF
TRBV10-3	NA	NA	TRBJ2-7	TGTGCCATCAGTGAGTCCCCGGACAGCTACGAGCAGTACTTC	CAISESPDSYEQYF
TRBV6-6	NA	few	TRBJ1-5	TGTGCCAGCAGTCTACAGGGAAACCAGCCCCAGCATTTT	CASSLQGNQPQHF
TRBV6-6	NA	NA	TRBJ1-2	TGTGCCAGCAGTTATCGCGGTCCGGGGGGCTACACCTTC	CASSYRGPGGYTF
TRBV2	TRBD2	few	TRBJ2-1	TGTGCCAGCATTCCGGGACTAGCCTACAATGAGCAGTTCTTC	CASIPGLAYNEQFF
TRBV10-3	NA	NA	TRBJ1-6	TGTGCCATCACCGGGGACACAGGGATTAATTCACCCCTCCACTTT	CAITGDTGINSPLHF
TRBV19	TRBD2	NA	TRBJ2-1	TGTGCCAGTAGTCGGACTAGCGGGGACTACAATGAGCAGTTCTTC	CASSRTSGDYNEQFF
TRBV28	NA	NA	TRBJ1-3	TGTGCCAGCGGACACTACCAGGGAGGGGTCACTGGAAACACCATATATTTT	CASGHYQGGVTGNTIYF
TRBV5-1	NA	NA	TRBJ1-6	TGCGCCAGCAGCCTGGACAGTAATTCACCCCTCCACTTT	CASSLDSNSPLHF
TRBV6-2/TRBV6-3	NA	NA	TRBJ1-3	TGTGCCAGCAGTCGTCCAAGTCGGAGCTCTGGAAACACCATATATTTT	CASSRPSRSSGNTIYF
TRBV29-1	NA	NA	TRBJ2-6	TGCAGCGTTGACTCTTTTGGGGCCAACGTCCTGACTTTC	CSVDSFGANVLTF
TRBV29-1	TRBD1	NA	TRBJ1-1	TGCAGCGTTGTAACAGGGGACTTGAACACTGAAGCTTTCTTT	CSVVTGDLNTEAFF
TRBV5-1	NA	NA	TRBJ2-5	TGCGCCAGCAGCTTGGGCAGGGAGACCCAGTACTTC	CASSLGRETQYF
TRBV14	TRBD2	NA	TRBJ2-1	TGTGCCAGCAGCCATCTACTAGCGGGATTAGAATACAATGAGCAGTTCTTC	CASSHLLAGLEYNEQFF
TRBV11-2	NA	NA	TRBJ1-3	TGTGCCAGCAGCGGCCCCAGGGCGCCTGGAAACACCATATATTTT	CASSGPRAPGNTIYF
TRBV5-1	TRBD1	NA	TRBJ2-3	TGCGCCAGCAGCTTGGAAAGGGTAGGACAGGGGACAGATACGCAGTATTTT	CASSLERVGQGTDTQYF
TRBV7-3	NA	NA	TRBJ2-5	TGTGCCAGCAGTCAAATCCAGGGGGAGACCCAGTACTTC	CASSQIQGETQYF
TRBV18	NA	NA	TRBJ2-1	TGTGCCAGCTCACCGGGGACAATCCCCTACAATGAGCAGTTCTTC	CASSPGTIPYNEQFF
TRBV6-5	TRBD1	NA	TRBJ1-2	TGTGCCAGCAGCCGGGACAGGGGGCCCTATGGCTACACCTTC	CASSRDRGPYGYTF
TRBV5-4	NA	once	TRBJ2-3	TGTGCCAGCAGCTTGGCCGGGATCACTAGCACAGATACGCAGTATTTT	CASSLAGITSTDTQYF
TRBV6-6	TRBD2	NA	TRBJ2-6	TGTGCCAGCTGTCGGACTAGCGGGAGATCCGGGGCCAACGTCCTGACTTTC	CASCRTSGRSGANVLTF
TRBV5-4	NA	NA	TRBJ2-3	TGTGCCAGCAGCTTGGATCCTAGCCCCGGTACGCAGTATTTT	CASSLDPSPGTQYF
TRBV7-9	TRBD2	NA	TRBJ2-1	TGTGCCAGCAGCTTAGCTACTAGCGCCAAGGAGCAGTTCTTC	CASSLATSAKEQFF
TRBV11-2	TRBD1	NA	TRBJ1-2	TGTGCCAGCAGCTTTCAGAACAGGGGGCCCTATGGCTACACCTTC	CASSFQNRGPYGYTF
TRBV11-3	NA	NA	TRBJ2-5	TGTGCCAGCAGCCCAGGGGCGGCCTTTGGGACCCAGTACTTC	CASSPGAAFGTQYF
TRBV10-3	TRBD1	NA	TRBJ1-1	TGTGCCATCAGTGAGCGACAGGGAAGGAGGCACACTGAAGCTTTCTTT	CAISERQGRRHTEAFF